The rows below give T cell receptor beta chains drawn from one sample of a study of T cell responses to AZD1222 COVID-19 vaccine. This table comes from immunoSEQ multiplex PCR, and its TCRdb copy is limited to in-frame clones, with some not included. The data contain tens of thousands of clones, more than 85% of them singletons. The sample consisted of peripheral blood, taken 28 days after the second AZD1222 dose. The receptor source for this set is an adult who received the AZD1222 COVID-19 vaccine. The CDR3 runs from the conserved cysteine through the conserved F or W. Fields, in order: V gene, D gene, J gene, clone size, CDR3 protein, CDR3 DNA. A D gene is named only where the DNA matches it firmly. Expanded clones get a size class; other rows say once, few or many, or leave the size out.

v_call: TRBV18; d_call: NA; j_call: TRBJ2-5; clone_size: NA; cdr3_aa: CASSPPIGGTEETQYF; cdr3_nt: TGTGCCAGCTCACCACCGATCGGCGGGACCGAAGAGACCCAGTACTTC
v_call: TRBV18; d_call: TRBD1; j_call: TRBJ1-2; clone_size: NA; cdr3_aa: CASSPFTGEAYGYTF; cdr3_nt: TGTGCCAGCTCACCCTTCACAGGGGAGGCCTATGGCTACACCTTC
v_call: TRBV14; d_call: NA; j_call: TRBJ2-1; clone_size: NA; cdr3_aa: CASSQDLANEQFF; cdr3_nt: TGTGCCAGCAGCCAAGATTTAGCGAATGAGCAGTTCTTC
v_call: TRBV19; d_call: TRBD1; j_call: TRBJ1-1; clone_size: NA; cdr3_aa: CASRADDRGPRQAFF; cdr3_nt: TGTGCCAGTAGGGCGGACGACAGGGGCCCGCGGCAAGCTTTCTTT
v_call: TRBV11-3; d_call: TRBD2; j_call: TRBJ2-3; clone_size: once; cdr3_aa: CASSLVAGADTQYF; cdr3_nt: TGTGCCAGCAGCTTAGTAGCGGGGGCAGATACGCAGTATTTT
v_call: TRBV6-5; d_call: TRBD1; j_call: TRBJ2-3; clone_size: few; cdr3_aa: CATDSGQGADTQYF; cdr3_nt: TGTGCCACCGACTCGGGACAGGGGGCAGATACGCAGTATTTT
v_call: TRBV28; d_call: NA; j_call: TRBJ1-4; clone_size: once; cdr3_aa: CASSPYGGVGQLFF; cdr3_nt: TGTGCCAGCAGCCCCTATGGGGGAGTGGGACAACTGTTTTTT
v_call: TRBV5-5; d_call: NA; j_call: TRBJ2-5; clone_size: NA; cdr3_aa: CASSRNRDVGVTQYF; cdr3_nt: TGTGCCAGCAGCCGGAACAGGGATGTTGGTGTGACCCAGTACTTC
v_call: TRBV19; d_call: NA; j_call: TRBJ2-7; clone_size: NA; cdr3_aa: CASSMGKNSYEQYF; cdr3_nt: TGTGCCAGTAGTATGGGAAAGAACTCCTACGAGCAGTACTTC
v_call: TRBV7-9; d_call: TRBD2; j_call: TRBJ2-5; clone_size: NA; cdr3_aa: CASSLVRWEGYQETQYF; cdr3_nt: TGTGCCAGCAGCTTAGTGCGGTGGGAGGGGTACCAAGAGACCCAGTACTTC
v_call: TRBV10-3; d_call: NA; j_call: TRBJ1-2; clone_size: NA; cdr3_aa: CAISERGGSGYTF; cdr3_nt: TGTGCCATCAGTGAGCGCGGGGGGTCCGGCTACACCTTC
v_call: TRBV15; d_call: TRBD2; j_call: TRBJ2-1; clone_size: NA; cdr3_aa: CATSSRGGGRGIEQFF; cdr3_nt: TGTGCCACCAGCAGCAGAGGGGGCGGGAGGGGTATTGAGCAGTTCTTC
v_call: TRBV27; d_call: TRBD2; j_call: TRBJ2-7; clone_size: NA; cdr3_aa: CASSLSAGASYEQYF; cdr3_nt: TGTGCCAGCAGTTTATCGGCGGGAGCATCCTACGAGCAGTACTTC
v_call: TRBV6-6; d_call: NA; j_call: TRBJ2-1; clone_size: NA; cdr3_aa: CAVGLDSYNEQFF; cdr3_nt: TGTGCCGTCGGACTTGACTCCTACAATGAGCAGTTCTTC
v_call: TRBV25-1; d_call: NA; j_call: TRBJ2-7; clone_size: NA; cdr3_aa: CASRQGGPYEQYF; cdr3_nt: TGTGCCAGCCGACAGGGAGGCCCCTACGAGCAGTACTTC
v_call: TRBV2; d_call: TRBD1; j_call: TRBJ1-2; clone_size: NA; cdr3_aa: CASSPGTGDYGYTF; cdr3_nt: TGTGCCAGCAGTCCCGGGACAGGCGACTATGGCTACACCTTC
v_call: TRBV7-8; d_call: TRBD2; j_call: TRBJ2-7; clone_size: NA; cdr3_aa: CASSLTGLAGGPSDEQYF; cdr3_nt: TGTGCCAGCAGCTTAACGGGACTAGCGGGAGGGCCGAGTGACGAGCAGTACTTC
v_call: TRBV10-2; d_call: NA; j_call: TRBJ2-1; clone_size: NA; cdr3_aa: CASSDRSQRRNEQFF; cdr3_nt: TGCGCCAGCAGTGATCGGTCTCAGCGACGGAATGAGCAGTTCTTC
v_call: TRBV5-1; d_call: TRBD2; j_call: TRBJ2-3; clone_size: NA; cdr3_aa: CASSSGARSTDTQYF; cdr3_nt: TGCGCCAGCAGCAGCGGGGCACGGAGCACAGATACGCAGTATTTT
v_call: TRBV19; d_call: TRBD1; j_call: TRBJ1-2; clone_size: NA; cdr3_aa: CASTGGGAGYTF; cdr3_nt: TGTGCCAGTACAGGAGGGGGCGCAGGCTACACCTTC
v_call: TRBV7-6; d_call: TRBD2; j_call: TRBJ2-1; clone_size: NA; cdr3_aa: CASSLGRLIAGGPSNEQFF; cdr3_nt: TGTGCCAGCAGCTTAGGGCGCCTCATTGCGGGAGGCCCTTCGAATGAGCAGTTCTTC
v_call: TRBV7-9; d_call: NA; j_call: TRBJ1-1; clone_size: NA; cdr3_aa: CASSRGPNTEAFF; cdr3_nt: TGTGCCAGCAGCCGTGGACCGAACACTGAAGCTTTCTTT
v_call: TRBV12-5; d_call: NA; j_call: TRBJ2-6; clone_size: NA; cdr3_aa: CASGPLGRNSGANVLTF; cdr3_nt: TGTGCTAGTGGTCCTCTCGGACGGAACTCTGGGGCCAACGTCCTGACTTTC
v_call: TRBV19; d_call: TRBD1; j_call: TRBJ2-1; clone_size: NA; cdr3_aa: CASRKPGQWGNEQFF; cdr3_nt: TGTGCCAGTAGGAAACCGGGACAGTGGGGAAATGAGCAGTTCTTC
v_call: TRBV15; d_call: NA; j_call: TRBJ2-7; clone_size: NA; cdr3_aa: CATSRGQRTPYEQYF; cdr3_nt: TGTGCCACCAGCAGAGGACAGCGTACCCCCTACGAGCAGTACTTC
v_call: TRBV28; d_call: NA; j_call: TRBJ2-7; clone_size: NA; cdr3_aa: CASRAGAGPSYEQYF; cdr3_nt: TGTGCCAGCAGGGCCGGGGCAGGGCCCTCCTACGAGCAGTACTTC
v_call: TRBV28; d_call: NA; j_call: TRBJ1-2; clone_size: once; cdr3_aa: CASRMGGRGYGYTF; cdr3_nt: TGTGCCAGCAGGATGGGTGGACGGGGCTATGGCTACACCTTC
v_call: TRBV28; d_call: TRBD1; j_call: TRBJ1-5; clone_size: once; cdr3_aa: CASSPTDRVIRSNQPQHF; cdr3_nt: TGTGCCAGCAGTCCTACGGACAGGGTGATTCGGAGCAATCAGCCCCAGCATTTT
v_call: TRBV4-2; d_call: NA; j_call: TRBJ1-2; clone_size: NA; cdr3_aa: CASWGSYGYTF; cdr3_nt: TGTGCCAGCTGGGGTAGCTATGGCTACACCTTC
v_call: TRBV9; d_call: NA; j_call: TRBJ1-3; clone_size: once; cdr3_aa: CASSVGQIGNTIYF; cdr3_nt: TGTGCCAGCAGCGTAGGTCAGATAGGAAACACCATATATTTT
v_call: TRBV19; d_call: TRBD1; j_call: TRBJ1-6; clone_size: NA; cdr3_aa: CASRGTGVDIHSPLHF; cdr3_nt: TGTGCCAGTAGAGGGACAGGGGTCGATATTCATTCACCCCTCCACTTT
v_call: TRBV25-1; d_call: NA; j_call: TRBJ1-4; clone_size: NA; cdr3_aa: CASSERAATNEKLFF; cdr3_nt: TGTGCCAGCAGTGAAAGGGCAGCAACTAATGAAAAACTGTTTTTT
v_call: TRBV2; d_call: TRBD1; j_call: TRBJ2-4; clone_size: NA; cdr3_aa: CASSEALLDRGNIQYF; cdr3_nt: TGTGCCAGCAGTGAAGCGCTTCTAGACAGGGGGAACATTCAGTACTTC
v_call: TRBV5-1; d_call: NA; j_call: TRBJ1-2; clone_size: NA; cdr3_aa: CASSLATGIKLGNAF; cdr3_nt: TGCGCCAGCAGCTTGGCAACAGGAATTAAGTTGGGAAACGCCTTC
v_call: TRBV11-3; d_call: NA; j_call: TRBJ2-1; clone_size: NA; cdr3_aa: CASSLDWVGEQFF; cdr3_nt: TGTGCCAGCAGCTTAGATTGGGTGGGTGAGCAGTTCTTC
v_call: TRBV6-1; d_call: TRBD1; j_call: TRBJ1-4; clone_size: NA; cdr3_aa: CASSDAGQGSEKLFF; cdr3_nt: TGTGCCAGCAGTGATGCCGGACAGGGAAGTGAAAAACTGTTTTTT
v_call: TRBV30; d_call: NA; j_call: TRBJ1-2; clone_size: medium-sized; cdr3_aa: CGPDGFYYGYTF; cdr3_nt: TGTGGGCCAGACGGATTCTACTATGGCTACACCTTC
v_call: TRBV30; d_call: NA; j_call: TRBJ1-2; clone_size: NA; cdr3_aa: CAWSVGADGYTF; cdr3_nt: TGTGCCTGGAGTGTGGGCGCTGATGGCTACACCTTC
v_call: TRBV13; d_call: TRBD1; j_call: TRBJ1-2; clone_size: NA; cdr3_aa: CASSGRTGAGYGYTF; cdr3_nt: TGTGCCAGCAGCGGAAGGACAGGGGCGGGCTATGGCTACACCTTC
v_call: TRBV29-1; d_call: NA; j_call: TRBJ1-2; clone_size: NA; cdr3_aa: CSVADRHYGYTF; cdr3_nt: TGCAGCGTGGCTGACAGGCACTATGGCTACACCTTC
v_call: TRBV7-9; d_call: NA; j_call: TRBJ2-7; clone_size: NA; cdr3_aa: CASSSTAWRYEQYF; cdr3_nt: TGTGCCAGCAGCTCCACCGCCTGGCGGTACGAGCAGTACTTC
v_call: TRBV10-3; d_call: TRBD2; j_call: TRBJ2-3; clone_size: NA; cdr3_aa: CAISGTSGSSTDTQYF; cdr3_nt: TGTGCCATCAGTGGGACTAGCGGTTCTAGCACAGATACGCAGTATTTT